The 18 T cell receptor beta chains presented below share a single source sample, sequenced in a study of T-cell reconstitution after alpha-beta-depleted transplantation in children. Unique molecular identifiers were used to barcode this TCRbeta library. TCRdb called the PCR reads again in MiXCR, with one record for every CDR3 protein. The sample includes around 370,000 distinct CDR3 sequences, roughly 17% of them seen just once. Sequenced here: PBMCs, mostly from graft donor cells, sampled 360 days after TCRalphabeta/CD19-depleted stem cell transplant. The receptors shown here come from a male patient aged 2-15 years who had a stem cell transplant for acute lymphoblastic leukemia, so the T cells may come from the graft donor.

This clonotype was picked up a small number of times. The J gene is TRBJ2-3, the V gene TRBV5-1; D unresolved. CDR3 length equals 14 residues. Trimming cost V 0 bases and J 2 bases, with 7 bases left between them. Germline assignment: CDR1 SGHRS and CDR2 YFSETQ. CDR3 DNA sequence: TGCGCCAGCAGCTTGGTTGAGGTCACAGATACGCAGTATTTT. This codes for CASSLVEVTDTQYF.

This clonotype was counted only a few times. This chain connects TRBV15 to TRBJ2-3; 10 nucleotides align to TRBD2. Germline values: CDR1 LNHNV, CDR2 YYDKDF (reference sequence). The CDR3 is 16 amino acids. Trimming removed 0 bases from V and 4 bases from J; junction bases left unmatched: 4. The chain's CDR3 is CATSRDRAGGSDTQYF. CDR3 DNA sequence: TGTGCCACCAGCAGAGATCGAGCGGGAGGGTCAGATACGCAGTATTTT.

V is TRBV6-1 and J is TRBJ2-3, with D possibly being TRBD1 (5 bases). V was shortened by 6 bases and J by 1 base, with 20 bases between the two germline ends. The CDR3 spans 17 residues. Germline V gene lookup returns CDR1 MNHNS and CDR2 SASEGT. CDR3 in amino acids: CASRPQANNLRTDTQYF. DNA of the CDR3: TGTGCCAGCAGGCCACAGGCCAACAATCTACGCACAGATACGCAGTATTTT.

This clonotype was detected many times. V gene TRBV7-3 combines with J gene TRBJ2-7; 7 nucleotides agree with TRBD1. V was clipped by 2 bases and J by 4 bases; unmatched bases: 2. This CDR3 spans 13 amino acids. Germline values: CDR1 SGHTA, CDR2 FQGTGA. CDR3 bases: TGTGCCAGCAGCTTAGGGACAGAATACGAGCAGTACTTC. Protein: CASSLGTEYEQYF.

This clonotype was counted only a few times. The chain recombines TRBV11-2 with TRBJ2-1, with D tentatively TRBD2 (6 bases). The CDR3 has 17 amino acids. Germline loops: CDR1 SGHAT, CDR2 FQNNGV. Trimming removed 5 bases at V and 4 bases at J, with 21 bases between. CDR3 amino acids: CASSLSPESGLYNEQFF. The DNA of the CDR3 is TGTGCCAGCAGCCTATCTCCTGAGAGCGGGCTGTACAATGAGCAGTTCTTC.

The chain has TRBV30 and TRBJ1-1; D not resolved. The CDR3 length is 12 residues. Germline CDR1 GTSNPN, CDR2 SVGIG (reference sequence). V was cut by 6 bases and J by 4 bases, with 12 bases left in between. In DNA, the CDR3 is TGTGCCTGTTCAAGACGGAGCACTGAAGCTTTCTTT. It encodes CACSRRSTEAFF.

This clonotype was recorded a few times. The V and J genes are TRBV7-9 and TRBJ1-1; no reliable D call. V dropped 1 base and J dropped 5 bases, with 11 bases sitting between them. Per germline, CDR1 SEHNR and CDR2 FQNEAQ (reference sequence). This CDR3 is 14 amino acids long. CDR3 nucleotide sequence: TGTGCCAGCAGCTTAGATGGTGCTCGAACTGAAGCTTTCTTT. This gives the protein CASSLDGARTEAFF.

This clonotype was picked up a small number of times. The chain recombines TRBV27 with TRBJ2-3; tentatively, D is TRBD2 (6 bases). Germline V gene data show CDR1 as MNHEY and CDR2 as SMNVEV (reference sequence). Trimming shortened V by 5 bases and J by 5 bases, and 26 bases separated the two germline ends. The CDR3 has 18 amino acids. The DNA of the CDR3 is TGTGCCAGCAGTGCACCCGGGGGTGCTAGATCCCTTCGAGATACGCAGTATTTT. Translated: CASSAPGGARSLRDTQYF.

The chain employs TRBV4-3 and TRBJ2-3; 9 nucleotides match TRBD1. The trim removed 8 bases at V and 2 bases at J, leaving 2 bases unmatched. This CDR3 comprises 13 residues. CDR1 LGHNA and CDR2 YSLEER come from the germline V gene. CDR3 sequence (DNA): TGCGCCAGCGGGGACAGGGTCACAGATACGCAGTATTTT. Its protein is CASGDRVTDTQYF.

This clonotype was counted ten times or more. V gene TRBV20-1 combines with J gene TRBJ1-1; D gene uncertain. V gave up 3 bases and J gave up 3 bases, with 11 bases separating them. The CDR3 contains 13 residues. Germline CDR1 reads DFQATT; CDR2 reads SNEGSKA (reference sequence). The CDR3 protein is CSARAHPYTEAFF. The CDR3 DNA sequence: TGCAGTGCTAGGGCCCACCCGTACACTGAAGCTTTCTTT.

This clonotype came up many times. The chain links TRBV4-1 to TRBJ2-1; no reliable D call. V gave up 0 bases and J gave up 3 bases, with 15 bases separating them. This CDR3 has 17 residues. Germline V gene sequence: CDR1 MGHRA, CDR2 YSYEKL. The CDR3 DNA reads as TGCGCCAGCAGCCAAGAGGCCGGGCCCCTGAACTACAATGAGCAGTTCTTC. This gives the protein CASSQEAGPLNYNEQFF.

The CDR3 DNA is TGTGCCATCAGTGAGACAGGGGAGGATTCACCCCTCCACTTT. It specifies CAISETGEDSPLHF. V is TRBV10-3 and J is TRBJ1-6, with 7 nucleotides matching TRBD1. Germline values: CDR1 ENHRY, CDR2 SYGVKD. Germline trimming cut 2 bases from V and 8 bases from J; bases unmatched to any gene: 3. The CDR3 is 14 residues long.

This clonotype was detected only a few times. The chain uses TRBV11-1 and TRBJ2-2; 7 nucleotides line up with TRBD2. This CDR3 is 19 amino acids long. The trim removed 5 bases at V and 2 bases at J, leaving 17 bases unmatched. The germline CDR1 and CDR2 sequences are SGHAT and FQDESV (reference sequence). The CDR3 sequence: CASSSAAPTSARNTGELFF. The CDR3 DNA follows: TGTGCCAGCAGCAGTGCGGCCCCTACTAGCGCGAGAAACACCGGGGAGCTGTTTTTT.

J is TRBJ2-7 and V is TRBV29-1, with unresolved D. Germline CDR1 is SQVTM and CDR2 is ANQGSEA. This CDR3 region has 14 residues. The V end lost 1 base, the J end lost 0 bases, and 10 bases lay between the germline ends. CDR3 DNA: TGCAGCGTTGAAGGTTGGGGTCCCTCCTACGAGCAGTACTTC. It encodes CSVEGWGPSYEQYF.

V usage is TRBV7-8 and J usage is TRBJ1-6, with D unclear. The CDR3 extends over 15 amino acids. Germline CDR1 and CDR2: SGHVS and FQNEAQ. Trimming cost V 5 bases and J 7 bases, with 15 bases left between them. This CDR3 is CASSPSPGSNSPLHF. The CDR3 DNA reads TGTGCCAGCAGCCCCTCACCCGGGTCGAATTCACCCCTCCACTTT.

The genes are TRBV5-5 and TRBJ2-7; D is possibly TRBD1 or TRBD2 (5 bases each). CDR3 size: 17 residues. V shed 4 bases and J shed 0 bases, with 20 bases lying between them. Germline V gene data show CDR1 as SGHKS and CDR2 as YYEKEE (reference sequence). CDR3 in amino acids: CASSPKRGTVLSYEQYF. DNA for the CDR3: TGTGCCAGCAGCCCGAAGAGAGGGACGGTACTCTCCTACGAGCAGTACTTC.

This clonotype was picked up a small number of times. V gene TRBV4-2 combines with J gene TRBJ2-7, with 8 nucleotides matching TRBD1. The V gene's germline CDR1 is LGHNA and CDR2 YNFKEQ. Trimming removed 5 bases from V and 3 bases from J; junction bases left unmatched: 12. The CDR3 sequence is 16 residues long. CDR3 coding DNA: TGTGCCAGCAGCTCCACTCCCGGACAGGGTCACTACGAGCAGTACTTC. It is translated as CASSSTPGQGHYEQYF.

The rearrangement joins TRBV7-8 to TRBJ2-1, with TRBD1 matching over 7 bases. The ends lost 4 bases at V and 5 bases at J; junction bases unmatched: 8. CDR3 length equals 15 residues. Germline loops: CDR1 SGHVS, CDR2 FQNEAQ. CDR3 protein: CASSSPETGNNEQFF. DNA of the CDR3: TGTGCCAGCAGCTCCCCGGAGACAGGGAACAATGAGCAGTTCTTC.